This TCR beta chain was recovered during a study of T cell changes during pregnancy in multiple sclerosis. The V gene lost 1 base and the J gene lost 4 bases, with 13 bases spanning the gap. There are 15 residues in the CDR3. Germline V CDR1 and CDR2: MNHNS, SASEGT. Only in-frame clones appear in the TCRdb table, and some are missing; sequencing was by immunoSEQ multiplex PCR. This sample has some 40,000 clones, with 70% to 90% found just once. The receptor's source is a female donor with multiple sclerosis, enrolled in a pregnancy study. This chain joins TRBV6-1 and TRBJ1-2; D unclear. Sequenced here: CD4+ T cells from peripheral blood mononuclear cells, sampled in the first trimester of pregnancy. The CDR3 reads CASSEGVIKPYGYTF. In DNA form, the CDR3 reads TGTGCCAGCAGTGAAGGTGTCATAAAGCCCTATGGCTACACCTTC.